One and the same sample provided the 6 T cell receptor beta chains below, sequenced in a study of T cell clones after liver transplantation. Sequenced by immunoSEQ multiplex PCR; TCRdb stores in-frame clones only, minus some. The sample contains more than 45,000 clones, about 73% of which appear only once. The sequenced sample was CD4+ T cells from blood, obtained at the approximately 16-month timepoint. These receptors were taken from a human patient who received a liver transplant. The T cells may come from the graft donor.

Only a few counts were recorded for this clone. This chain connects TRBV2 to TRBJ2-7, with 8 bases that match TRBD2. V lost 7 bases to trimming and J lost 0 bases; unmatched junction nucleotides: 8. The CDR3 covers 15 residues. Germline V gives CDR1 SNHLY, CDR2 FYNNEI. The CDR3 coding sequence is TGTGCCAGCAATCCTCCGGGGGGGGACTCCTACGAGCAGTACTTC. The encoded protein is CASNPPGGDSYEQYF.

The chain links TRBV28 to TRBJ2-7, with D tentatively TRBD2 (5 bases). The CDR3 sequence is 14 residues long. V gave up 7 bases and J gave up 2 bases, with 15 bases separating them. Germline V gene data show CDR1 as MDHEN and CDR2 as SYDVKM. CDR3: CASTRNGGPYEQYF. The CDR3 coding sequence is TGTGCCAGCACCCGTAACGGAGGTCCCTACGAGCAGTACTTC.

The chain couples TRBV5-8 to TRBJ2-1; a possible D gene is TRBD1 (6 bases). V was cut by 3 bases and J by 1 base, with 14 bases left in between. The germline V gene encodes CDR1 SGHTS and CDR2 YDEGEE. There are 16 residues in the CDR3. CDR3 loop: CASSYYRVLSYNEQFF. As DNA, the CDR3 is TGTGCCAGCAGCTACTACAGGGTCTTATCCTACAATGAGCAGTTCTTC.

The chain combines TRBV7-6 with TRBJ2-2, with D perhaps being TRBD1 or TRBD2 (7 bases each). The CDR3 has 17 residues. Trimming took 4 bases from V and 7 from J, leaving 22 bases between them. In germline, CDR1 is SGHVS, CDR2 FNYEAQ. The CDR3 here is CASSSSMGRGRGGELFF. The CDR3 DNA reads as TGTGCCAGCAGCTCCAGCATGGGGAGGGGGCGCGGCGGGGAGCTGTTTTTT.

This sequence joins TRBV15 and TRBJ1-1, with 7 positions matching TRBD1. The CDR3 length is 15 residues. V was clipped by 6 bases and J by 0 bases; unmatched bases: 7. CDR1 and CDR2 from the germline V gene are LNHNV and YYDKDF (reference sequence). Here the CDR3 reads CATSIQGLLNTEAFF. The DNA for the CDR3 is TGTGCCACCAGTATACAGGGGCTTCTGAACACTGAAGCTTTCTTT.

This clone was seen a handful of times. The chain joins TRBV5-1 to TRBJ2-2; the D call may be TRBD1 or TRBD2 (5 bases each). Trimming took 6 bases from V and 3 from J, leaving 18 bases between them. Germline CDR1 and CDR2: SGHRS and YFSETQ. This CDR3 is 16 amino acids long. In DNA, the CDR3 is TGCGCCAGCACGAAGGGGAGAAGGGAAGACACCGGGGAGCTGTTTTTT. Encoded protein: CASTKGRREDTGELFF.